These T cell receptor beta chains were read from a single sample in a study of blood T cell repertoires in COVID-19. Some clones are missing from TCRdb's copy, which holds only in-frame ones; the method was immunoSEQ multiplex PCR. The repertoire holds approximately 230,000 clones, with about 87% as singletons. Material: peripheral blood. Source of these receptors: a woman in her 30s with COVID-19, enrolled during active disease. Each CDR3 is given with its conserved first and last residue. Fields, in order: V gene, clone size, J gene, D gene, CDR3 DNA, CDR3 protein. The D gene is left open where the match is weak. A clone size is listed for some rows: how often the clone was seen (once, few, many), or a class if it is expanded.

TRBV5-4	-	TRBJ2-1	-	TGTGCCAGCAGACGTGGGTCCAGAGGCTCCTACAATGAGCAGTTCTTC	CASRRGSRGSYNEQFF
TRBV20-1	once	TRBJ2-1	-	TGCAGTGCCACAATTTACAATGAGCAGTTCTTC	CSATIYNEQFF
TRBV6-4	-	TRBJ1-2	-	TGTGCCAGCAGTGACTTTGCAGGCCCCCAGGGTGGCTACACCTTC	CASSDFAGPQGGYTF
TRBV5-1	-	TRBJ2-1	TRBD1	TGCGCCAGCAGCTACCAAGACAGGGTCAACAATGAGCAGTTCTTC	CASSYQDRVNNEQFF
TRBV6-5	-	TRBJ2-2	TRBD1	TGTGCCAGCCTCCCGGGGACAGGGGGCTCCGGGGAGCTGTTTTTT	CASLPGTGGSGELFF
TRBV7-2	once	TRBJ1-1	-	TGTGCCAGCAGCTTAACCTACCACAGGGACGTAGACACTGAAGCTTTCTTT	CASSLTYHRDVDTEAFF
TRBV28	-	TRBJ2-3	-	TGTGCCAGCAGTCTACCCGACAGACCCTACGATCCAGATACGCAGTATTTT	CASSLPDRPYDPDTQYF
TRBV2	-	TRBJ1-1	TRBD1	TGTGCCAGCAGTGGCGACAGGGGCACTGAAGCTTTCTTT	CASSGDRGTEAFF
TRBV11-1	-	TRBJ2-1	TRBD1	TGTGCCAGCAGCCCTCAGGACAGGGTCAATGAGCAGTTCTTC	CASSPQDRVNEQFF
TRBV19	-	TRBJ2-5	-	TGTGCCAGTAGTCTGTCCTCTGACAGAGAGACCCAGTACTTC	CASSLSSDRETQYF
TRBV25-1	-	TRBJ2-2	TRBD1	TGTGCCACCTCGGGACAGGGCAGGTCCGGGGAGCTGTTTTTT	CATSGQGRSGELFF
TRBV24-1	-	TRBJ1-3	-	TGTGCCACCAGCGGGGTGGGCTCCTCTGGAAACACCATATATTTT	CATSGVGSSGNTIYF
TRBV3-1/TRBV3-2	-	TRBJ1-5	TRBD1	TGTGCCAGCAGCCTCGGACAGGGGCCCAATCAGCCCCAGCATTTT	CASSLGQGPNQPQHF
TRBV11-2	-	TRBJ2-7	TRBD1	TGTGCCAGCAGCAGGGACAGGGAGGCCTACGAGCAGTACTTC	CASSRDREAYEQYF
TRBV5-1	-	TRBJ2-2	-	TGCGCCAGCAGCTTCAGGGTGGCGGCCGGGGAGCTGTTTTTT	CASSFRVAAGELFF
TRBV6-5	-	TRBJ2-7	-	TGTGCCAGCAGTTACGTTGGTAGCACCTACGAGCAGTACTTC	CASSYVGSTYEQYF
TRBV27	-	TRBJ2-3	-	TGTGCCAGCAGTTTTTGGGGGAGGGCCAAGGCAGGGGGCACAGATACGCAGTATTTT	CASSFWGRAKAGGTDTQYF
TRBV7-8	-	TRBJ1-5	TRBD1	TGTGCCAGCAGCCCGGGGACAGCTAATCAGCCCCAGCATTTT	CASSPGTANQPQHF
TRBV19	-	TRBJ2-5	TRBD1	TGTGCCAGTAGCCGGGGAGGGACAGGGAGAGAGACCCAGTACTTC	CASSRGGTGRETQYF
TRBV15	-	TRBJ1-2	-	TGTGCCACCAGCAGAGGGTTCGATGACTTCTATGGCTACACCTTC	CATSRGFDDFYGYTF
TRBV28	-	TRBJ1-5	TRBD1	TGTGCCAGCAGTGAATACAGGGGGCAGCCCCAGCATTTT	CASSEYRGQPQHF
TRBV30	-	TRBJ1-2	TRBD1	TGTGCCTGGAGTCCCAGGTCCCGGGACAGGGCCGTTGACTATGGCTACACCTTC	CAWSPRSRDRAVDYGYTF
TRBV7-2	-	TRBJ1-4	TRBD1	TGTGCCAGCAGTTCCGGGACAGGGACTGAAAAACTGTTTTTT	CASSSGTGTEKLFF
TRBV5-1	-	TRBJ1-5	-	TGCGCCAGCAGCTTGGGCCCCAGGGAGGGGAATCAGCCCCAGCATTTT	CASSLGPREGNQPQHF
TRBV5-1	-	TRBJ2-5	TRBD2	TGCGCCAGCAGCTTGCGCGGGACTAACCAAGAGACCCAGTACTTC	CASSLRGTNQETQYF
TRBV30	-	TRBJ1-2	TRBD1	TGTGCCTGGAGCTTTCAGGGGGTCGATGGCTACACCTTC	CAWSFQGVDGYTF
TRBV11-2	-	TRBJ2-7	TRBD2	TGTGCCAGCAGCGCCCGGACTAGCGGCTACGAGCAGTACTTC	CASSARTSGYEQYF
TRBV7-8	-	TRBJ1-2	-	TGTGCCAGCAGCCCCAGAAGGACAGCAAACTATGGCTACACCTTC	CASSPRRTANYGYTF